These 25 T cell receptor beta chains were sequenced from one sample in a study of cytotoxic CD8 clonotypes in ibrutinib-treated CLL. Profiled with immunoSEQ multiplex PCR; TCRdb holds only in-frame clones, not every one. The sample records roughly 130,000 clones, less than 95% being singletons. The starting material was PBMCs, obtained after 12 months of ibrutinib treatment. Receptors originate from a human donor with chronic lymphocytic leukemia.

J is TRBJ1-2 and V is TRBV29-1; D uncertain. V lost 4 bases, J lost 5 bases, and 14 bases lay in between. The CDR3 has 13 residues. Germline CDR1 and CDR2: SQVTM and ANQGSEA. The CDR3 sequence: CSVGASSGYGYTF. Here the CDR3 DNA reads TGCAGCGTTGGGGCATCCTCTGGGTATGGCTACACCTTC.

The chain combines TRBV6-5 with TRBJ1-1; 11 positions agree with TRBD1. The germline V gene encodes CDR1 MNHEY and CDR2 SVGAGI. This CDR3 spans 15 amino acids. Trimming took 5 bases from V and 3 from J; bases not matched to a gene: 5. CDR3 bases: TGTGCCAGCAGTGGACAGGGGGCGGGTGACACTGAAGCTTTCTTT. This sequence encodes CASSGQGAGDTEAFF.

The chain employs TRBV11-3 and TRBJ2-1; 8 nucleotides align to TRBD2. The CDR3 contains 16 residues. The trim removed 4 bases at V and 6 bases at J, leaving 11 bases unmatched. Germline CDR1 SGHNT, CDR2 YENEEA. The CDR3, as DNA: TGTGCCAGCAGCTCTGCTAGCGGGCGAAGCATCAATGAGCAGTTCTTC. Its translation is CASSSASGRSINEQFF.

The chain uses TRBV7-8 and TRBJ2-7; the D gene is possibly TRBD2 (5 bases). Trimming took 2 bases from V and 6 from J, leaving 17 bases between them. The CDR3 has 15 amino acids. Germline V gene data show CDR1 as SGHVS and CDR2 as FQNEAQ. The CDR3 reads CASSLIVLGVPEQYF. CDR3 in DNA: TGTGCCAGCAGCTTAATCGTTCTCGGGGTACCCGAGCAGTACTTC.

This chain links TRBV7-9 with TRBJ1-5, with D tentatively TRBD1 (5 bases). The CDR3 is 14 residues long. V gave up 1 base and J gave up 5 bases, with 9 bases separating them. Germline values: CDR1 SEHNR, CDR2 FQNEAQ (reference sequence). CDR3 nucleotide sequence: TGTGCCAGCAGCTTAGGGAAAGGGGATCAGCCCCAGCATTTT. This gives the protein CASSLGKGDQPQHF.

The genes are TRBV28 and TRBJ1-4; the D gene is possibly TRBD1 (5 bases). Trimming took off 7 bases at V and 10 bases at J, with 31 bases between the two ends. This CDR3 spans 18 amino acids. CDR1 is MDHEN, CDR2 SYDVKM, per germline. CDR3 sequence reads: CASKSSGTAMKMVVKLFF. The CDR3 coding sequence is TGTGCCAGCAAGTCCTCCGGGACGGCTATGAAGATGGTGGTAAAACTGTTTTTT.

The chain has TRBV9 and TRBJ1-2, with 7 bases fitting TRBD1. CDR3 length: 16 amino acids. Germline CDR1 SGDLS, CDR2 YYNGEE. V lost 4 bases, J lost 7 bases, and 16 bases stayed unmatched. The CDR3 here is CASSLWGGGQLFGYTF. The CDR3 DNA is TGTGCCAGCAGCCTTTGGGGAGGGGGCCAGCTATTTGGCTACACCTTC. The full variable domain, its missing parts supplied by reference TRBV9 and TRBJ1-2, is DSGVTQTPKHLITATGQRVTLRCSPRSGDLSVYWYQQSLDQGLQFLIQYYNGEERAKGNILERFSAQQFPDLHSELNLSSLELGDSALYFCASSLWGGGQLFGYTFGSGTRLTVV.

V usage is TRBV5-8 and J usage is TRBJ2-1, with TRBD2 matching over 14 bases. Germline values: CDR1 SGHTS, CDR2 YDEGEE. This CDR3 region has 16 residues. Germline trimming cut 4 bases from V and 7 bases from J; bases unmatched to any gene: 7. DNA for the CDR3: TGTGCCAGCAGCCTAGGGACTAGCGGGAGTGTAAATGAGCAGTTCTTC. Protein sequence: CASSLGTSGSVNEQFF.

On this clone: One end of the junction does not line up with germline, which may come from a read error. This rearrangement joins TRBV7-7 to TRBJ2-5; TRBD1 might be the D (6 bases). From germline, CDR1 is SSHAT and CDR2 FNYEAQ (reference sequence). CDR3 size: 15 residues. This CDR3 reads CASSLGQGELETQYF. The CDR3 DNA sequence: TGTGCTAGCAGCCTGGGACAAGGCGAGTTAGAGACCCAGTACTTC. The full variable domain, completed using reference TRBV7-7 and TRBJ2-5, is GAGVSQSPRYKVTKRGQDVTLRCDPISSHATLYWYQQALGQGPEFLTYFNYEAQPDKSGLPSDRFSAERPEGSISTLTIQRTEQRDSAMYRCASSLGQGELETQYFGPGTRLLVL.

As to this clone: This same CDR3 is encoded by further DNA sequences in the sample. The rearrangement uses TRBV27 and TRBJ2-5; D is undetermined. Germline-derived CDR1 and CDR2 are MNHEY and SMNVEV (reference sequence). Trimming shortened V by 5 bases and J by 0 bases, and 7 bases separated the two germline ends. The CDR3 has 13 amino acids. The CDR3 DNA follows: TGTGCCAGCAGTCTCTCGTACCAAGAGACCCAGTACTTC. It codes for CASSLSYQETQYF.

The J gene is TRBJ2-1, the V gene TRBV6-5, with unresolved D. Germline assignment: CDR1 MNHEY and CDR2 SVGAGI. The CDR3 is made up of 16 amino acids. The V end was cut by 4 bases, the J end by 9 bases, with 22 bases between. The CDR3: CASSWGDGPPWGEQFF. In DNA form, the CDR3 reads TGTGCCAGCAGTTGGGGTGACGGCCCCCCCTGGGGTGAGCAGTTCTTC.

The V call is TRBV7-2, the J call TRBJ2-7, with D tentatively TRBD2 (6 bases). Germline V lookup: CDR1 SGHTA, CDR2 FQGNSA. There are 11 residues in the CDR3. V was trimmed by 0 bases and J by 13 bases, leaving 10 bases between them. The CDR3 sequence: CASSLARDLYF. In DNA form, the CDR3 reads TGTGCCAGCAGCTTAGCCAGGGACTTATACTTC.

The V and J genes are TRBV13 and TRBJ2-7, with D possibly TRBD1 on 6 matching bases. Germline lookup yields CDR1 PRHDT and CDR2 FYEKMQ (reference sequence). The CDR3 contains 12 residues. V lost 5 bases to trimming and J lost 4 bases, with 9 bases between them. DNA for the CDR3: TGTGCCAGCAGCCAGGGGTCATACGAGCAGTACTTC. It yields the protein CASSQGSYEQYF.

The chain links TRBV21-1 to TRBJ1-3; the table's D gene call, TRBD1, was not cross checked with the DNA. TRBV21-1 corresponds to a pseudogene. CDR3 size: 16 residues. The CDR3 DNA is TGTGCCAGCAGCGACCGGGACAGGGAAACTGGAAACACCATATATTTT. This sequence encodes CASSDRDRETGNTIYF.

The rearrangement uses TRBV27 and TRBJ2-7; 12 positions agree with TRBD1. V lost 5 bases to trimming and J lost 7 bases; unmatched junction nucleotides: 9. The V gene's germline CDR1 is MNHEY and CDR2 SMNVEV (reference sequence). The CDR3 contains 15 residues. The CDR3 DNA reads as TGTGCCAGCAGTGACCGGGACAGGGGGCTTTGGGAGCAGTACTTC. Its translation: CASSDRDRGLWEQYF.

This clone is a singleton in its sample. The chain carries TRBV19 and TRBJ1-2; a weak D match, TRBD1 (5 bases). The CDR3 is made up of 12 amino acids. Germline V gene data show CDR1 as LNHDA and CDR2 as SQIVND (reference sequence). The ends were cut back, 7 bases at V and 3 bases at J, with 9 bases in the middle. CDR3 sequence reads: CASIGGDYGYTF. The CDR3 region has the DNA TGTGCCAGTATCGGGGGAGACTATGGCTACACCTTC.

This chain joins TRBV2 and TRBJ2-5; 13 bases agree with TRBD2. J lost 5 bases, V lost 10 bases, and 13 bases had no gene match. CDR1 and CDR2 (germline): SNHLY, FYNNEI. CDR3 length: 16 amino acids. As DNA, the CDR3 is TGTGCCAACCGAAACGGACTAGCGGGAGTGTCGGAGACCCAGTACTTC. It codes for CANRNGLAGVSETQYF.

J is TRBJ1-5 and V is TRBV10-2, with D unresolved. The V end lost 5 bases, the J end lost 4 bases, and 9 bases lay between the germline ends. Germline V gives CDR1 WSHSY, CDR2 SAAADI. This CDR3 region has 13 residues. The CDR3 here is CASSWELNQPQHF. The CDR3 DNA reads as TGCGCCAGCAGTTGGGAGTTAAATCAGCCCCAGCATTTT.

The CDR3 sequence: CASRSGTSGASTDTQYF. CDR3 in DNA: TGTGCCAGCAGGTCCGGGACTAGCGGGGCTAGCACAGATACGCAGTATTTT. The gene calls are TRBV27 and TRBJ2-3; 13 bases fit TRBD2. The CDR3 extends over 17 amino acids. From germline, CDR1 is MNHEY and CDR2 SMNVEV (reference sequence). Unmatched junction bases numbered 6, after V lost 6 bases and J lost 0 bases.

The chain recombines TRBV7-2 with TRBJ2-7, with TRBD2 matching 9 bases. CDR1 SGHTA and CDR2 FQGNSA come from the germline V gene. Unmatched junction bases numbered 13, after V lost 5 bases and J lost 5 bases. The CDR3 contains 16 residues. The CDR3 DNA reads TGTGCCAGCAGCCTGAGTAGCGGGAGACGGGTGGACGAGCAGTACTTC. This codes for CASSLSSGRRVDEQYF. Full variable domain (remainder filled in from reference TRBV7-2 and TRBJ2-7): GAGVSQSPSNKVTEKGKDVELRCDPISGHTALYWYRQSLGQGLEFLIYFQGNSAPDKSGLPSDRFSAERTGGSVSTLTIQRTQQEDSAVYLCASSLSSGRRVDEQYFGPGTRLTVT.

This sequence joins TRBV14 and TRBJ2-5, with 11 bases identical to TRBD1. The V segment lost 2 bases and the J segment 7 bases; nucleotides outside the gene matches: 9. Germline V gene lookup returns CDR1 SGHDN and CDR2 FVKESK. This CDR3 has 16 amino acids. Here the CDR3 DNA reads TGTGCCAGCAGCCAACATGGACAGGGGGCGGAATCGACCCAGTACTTC. Translating it yields CASSQHGQGAESTQYF.

This clone appeared a few times. The V call is TRBV5-1, the J call TRBJ1-2; a possible D gene is TRBD1 (6 bases). The CDR3 extends over 15 amino acids. V was trimmed by 0 bases and J by 7 bases, leaving 16 bases between them. In germline, CDR1 is SGHRS, CDR2 YFSETQ. The DNA for the CDR3 is TGCGCCAGCAGCTTGGGACGGGGGCTGGAGGTTGGCTACACCTTC. It yields the protein CASSLGRGLEVGYTF.

This rearrangement joins TRBV28 to TRBJ2-3; D might be TRBD2 (6 bases). The CDR3 contains 14 residues. Trimming took off 6 bases at V and 4 bases at J, with 14 bases between the two ends. The germline V gene has CDR1 MDHEN and CDR2 SYDVKM. The CDR3 bases are TGTGCCAGCAGACGGCCGGGGGTGGCAGATACGCAGTATTTT. It translates to CASRRPGVADTQYF.

This CDR3 is CASSSTWGEYGGELFF. The CDR3 region has the DNA TGTGCCAGCAGTTCCACGTGGGGGGAGTATGGCGGGGAGCTGTTTTTT. This chain uses TRBV7-2 with TRBJ2-2, with D maybe TRBD2 (6 bases). Per germline, CDR1 SGHTA and CDR2 FQGNSA. CDR3 length: 16 amino acids. V lost 6 bases, J lost 7 bases, and 21 bases lay in between.

This clone was picked up a small number of times. The chain has TRBV2 and TRBJ1-1; a weak D match, TRBD1 (5 bases). The germline gives CDR1 SNHLY, CDR2 FYNNEI. Deletions cut 2 bases from V and 10 bases from J, with 8 bases between. The CDR3 is made up of 11 amino acids. The CDR3 region is CASSESRGAFF. CDR3 coding DNA: TGTGCCAGCAGTGAATCTAGGGGAGCTTTCTTT.